The text below deals with one TCR beta chain. Its antigen is unknown. The CDR3 regions of TCR beta were amplified from RNA transcripts. A set of HTBI primers served as the primers for a first-round RT-PCR of the TCR CDR3. TCRdb passed the multiplex PCR reads through MiXCR, listing each CDR3 protein once. Of roughly 420,000 distinct CDR3 sequences in the sample, more than 15% are singletons; the top ten hold 11% to 15%. Germline V lookup: CDR1 SQVTM, CDR2 ANQGSEA. The CDR3 is 16 residues long. With 1 base removed from V and 2 bases from J, the gap between germline ends came to 17 bases. This sample stems from a study of T cells in Graves' hyperthyroidism and ophthalmopathy. Hyperthyroidism of Graves' type that showed no ophthalmopathy progression within 18 months was stable. On the basis of clinical symptoms, serum thyroxine and TRAb, thyroid ultrasound and orbital computed tomography, diagnoses were made. PBMCs were derived from about 10 ml fresh peripheral blood.

General study results and limits: The blood repertoire included most of the expanded thyroid clonotypes above 0.001.

This rearrangement joins TRBV29-1 to TRBJ2-5, with a possible D match to TRBD1 (6 bases). Sequencing used blood. This clonotype originated in a woman between 18 and 29 years old with Graves' hyperthyroidism. CDR3 nucleotides: TGCAGCGTTGAAGGTGGGCAGGGGTTGAGGCAAGAGACCCAGTACTTC. Translated, it gives CSVEGGQGLRQETQYF.